The entry below describes one T cell receptor (beta chain). Its antigen is not yet known. It has no much larger one-base neighbor in the sample; base qualities were not kept. Spanning cysteine to phenylalanine, the CDR3 consists of 14 amino acids. Here the CDR3 DNA is all that survives: 42 bases in frame from base 1. The germline V gene provides CDR1 MNHNS and CDR2 SASEGT. V and J lose 5 bases and 0 bases, and a span of 9 bases separates them. Libraries were built with PCR. At the Johns Hopkins FTIC core, DNA from the cultured CD4+ T cells underwent TCR sequencing with the Oncomine TCR Beta short-read assay. The QIAamp micro DNA kit was used to extract genomic DNA from the cultured CD4+ T cells. Oncomine TCR Beta libraries from cultured CD4+ T cells were pooled using unique dual indexes and sequenced on an Illumina iSeq 100. On the study's bioinformatics: Non-productive sequences were filtered out, and CDR3s that did not start with C, did not end with F or W, or were shorter than 7 amino acids were discarded. The MANAFEST web application identified antigen-specific clonotypes by comparing peptide-stimulated wells against reference wells and other culture wells. For a clone to be called positive, the clone needed an FDR below 0.05, an odds ratio above 5, and a productive frequency above 0.1% in at least two of three replicate wells. Clonotypes that were significantly expanded in both SARS-CoV-2 spike wells and at least one common cold coronavirus spike condition were defined as cross-reactive. Levenshtein distances (stringdist) and unrooted phylogenetic trees (ape) in R version 3.6.1 were used to assess CDR3 homology. Starting from the raw public reads, TCRdb applied fastp trimming at Q25, assembled clones with MiXCR and retained in-frame beta chains. Identical CDR3 proteins give one entry, which carries the most common genes and DNA. For this entry, the V and J calls and clone size follow TCRdb and not the study's own pipeline. A total of under 7,500 distinct CDR3 sequences appear in this sample, nearly 70% of them only once. The ten top clones hold approximately 45% of the sample.

The treatment or condition label, read with the paper, signifies: approximately 9-day PBMC culture with coronavirus spike peptide pools or control peptides (ViraFEST assay). The ViraFEST assay was used in the study, in which antigen-specific T cells were expanded with peptide pools and expanded clonotypes were subsequently identified by TCR sequencing. The convalescent patients' positive SARS-CoV-2 PCR tests were from March to December 2020, which was before the Alpha, Beta and Delta variants emerged in the United States. Each well held about 2.2 million PBMCs cultured in IMDM containing around 5% human AB serum and approximately 9.8 IU/ml IL-2, with 8.5 to 10 ug/ml peptide pools added. Half of the culture medium was replaced with fresh IL-2-containing medium on days 3 and 7. After 10 to 11 days of culture, CD4+ T cells were isolated by negative selection with the EasySep CD4+ T cell isolation kit. Ficoll-Paque Plus gradient centrifugation was used to isolate PBMCs from whole blood, and the isolated PBMCs were then either used fresh or cryopreserved at -140C. In general, triplicate wells were set up for every culture condition.

These data come from a study of vaccination and CD4 T cells after COVID-19 (dated by TCRdb to between 2020 and 2023). Context from the whole study: Every convalescent patient had a positive nasal swab PCR test for SARS-CoV-2, with mild disease in roughly ten patients and severe disease in one. Post-vaccine blood samples were collected a median of around 70 days after the second vaccine dose, ranging from about 13 to 250 days. Two doses of either the Pfizer-BioNTech BNT162b2 vaccine (n=8) or the Moderna mRNA-1273 vaccine (n=2) were administered to participants. The convalescent cohort comprised six males and four females, including two Hispanic individuals, seven Caucasians, two Asians and one multiracial person. The spike-specific CD4+ TCR repertoire was compared before and after mRNA vaccination in about nine COVID-19 convalescent patients and several infection-naive healthy vaccine recipients. Control cultures received a CEFX viral epitope pool as the positive control, an HIV-1 Nef peptide pool as the negative control, or no peptide. The cultures were stimulated with overlapping spike peptide pools from SARS-CoV-2 and from the common cold coronaviruses HCoV-NL63, HCoV-OC43 and HCoV-229E. Post-COVID blood samples were collected from convalescent patients a median of roughly 100 days after diagnosis, with a range of about 35 to 170 days. What the research found in general, with its limitations: Among convalescent patients, a median about 86% of the SARS-CoV-2-reactive clones seen after vaccination appeared only after vaccination, which suggests priming specific to the vaccine. The study included relatively few convalescent patients and did not analyze early timepoints after natural infection. An increase in the median number of SARS-CoV-2-reactive clonotypes from approximately 20 after infection to 38 after vaccination was observed, but the change was not found to be significant. Of the vaccine-specific clones in convalescent patients, 304 of 307, or nearly all, reacted only to SARS-CoV-2 spike and did not cross-react with common cold coronaviruses.

The receptor's source is a human donor who had recovered from COVID-19. What was sequenced was CD4+ T cells from blood, cultured in vitro. The sequence joins TRBV6-1 to TRBJ2-3; the D segment cannot be called with confidence. CDR3 protein: CASSLPGSTDTQYF. The sequence in DNA is TGTGCCAGCAGTCTCCCAGGAAGCACAGATACGCAGTATTTT.